This T cell receptor beta chain is drawn from a study of blood T cell repertoires in COVID-19. Here immunoSEQ multiplex PCR was the method, and the copy in TCRdb shows in-frame clones only, minus some. The sample has under 300,000 clones; roughly three quarters are singletons. This receptor was identified in a woman in her thirties or forties with active or convalescent COVID-19. Sequences were obtained from peripheral blood.

CDR3 in amino acids: CASSLNWNEQFF. Written as DNA, the CDR3 is TGTGCCAGCAGCTTAAACTGGAATGAGCAGTTCTTC. The rearrangement uses TRBV11-3 and TRBJ2-1; D remains unclear. The germline gives CDR1 SGHNT, CDR2 YENEEA. V was cut by 2 bases and J by 7 bases, with 6 bases left in between. This CDR3 contains 12 residues.